The 8 T cell receptor beta chains listed next were all sequenced from one sample in a study of control samples from healthy donors and cancer patients. TCRdb keeps only in-frame clones here, not all; method: immunoSEQ multiplex PCR. This sample carries about 130,000 clones, about nine tenths of them seen once, and the ten largest clones take about 2.2%. The sequenced sample consisted of blood. Receptors were obtained from a woman in her 50s in good health.

A single count supports this clone. For the CDR3, the DNA is TGCAGCGTCCAAACTACAGGTAGCAATCAGCCCCAGCATTTT. Protein sequence: CSVQTTGSNQPQHF. The rearrangement uses TRBV29-1 and TRBJ1-5, with a tentative D call TRBD1 (5 bases). Trimming shortened V by 6 bases and J by 0 bases, and 12 bases separated the two germline ends. This CDR3 has 14 amino acids. The germline gives CDR1 SQVTM, CDR2 ANQGSEA.

This clone was detected only once. The chain links TRBV3-1 (or the pseudogene TRBV3-2) to TRBJ1-4, with D unclear. Germline CDR1 is LGHDT and CDR2 is YNNKEL (reference sequence). Trimming pared 8 bases from V and 4 bases from J, leaving 8 bases between. The CDR3 has 12 amino acids. CDR3 in amino acids: CASGPINEKLFF. CDR3 sequence (DNA): TGTGCCAGCGGCCCCATTAATGAAAAACTGTTTTTT.

V and J are TRBV3-1 (or the pseudogene TRBV3-2) and TRBJ1-4; a possible D gene is TRBD1 (6 bases). This CDR3 is 16 amino acids long. With 3 bases removed from V and 4 bases from J, the gap between germline ends came to 15 bases. The germline V gene encodes CDR1 LGHDT and CDR2 YNNKEL (reference sequence). The DNA of the CDR3 is TGTGCCAGCAGCCACGGAGGGGGTGGAATTAATGAAAAACTGTTTTTT. This sequence encodes CASSHGGGGINEKLFF.

V gene TRBV7-8 combines with J gene TRBJ2-3, with 7 bases matching TRBD2. V gave up 1 base and J gave up 4 bases; unmatched junction bases: 11. In germline, CDR1 is SGHVS, CDR2 FQNEAQ. The CDR3 totals 17 residues. The CDR3 here is CASSLVRLAGEADTQYF. DNA for the CDR3: TGTGCCAGCAGCTTAGTTAGGTTGGCGGGGGAGGCAGATACGCAGTATTTT.

The chain employs TRBV3-1 (or the pseudogene TRBV3-2) and TRBJ1-1; 8 bases fit TRBD1. Germline V CDR1 and CDR2: LGHDT, YNNKEL (reference sequence). CDR3 size: 16 residues. Losses at the gene ends were 0 bases for V and 3 bases for J; bases not matched to a gene: 6. For the CDR3, the DNA is TGTGCCAGCAGCCAAGATCAGGGGGCGATGGACACTGAAGCTTTCTTT. It translates to CASSQDQGAMDTEAFF.

This clone was seen a single time. The rearrangement links TRBV28 to TRBJ1-5; 9 bases fit TRBD1. The CDR3 is made up of 15 amino acids. Trimming took 6 bases from V and 6 from J; bases not matched to a gene: 9. Germline CDR1 MDHEN, CDR2 SYDVKM. The DNA for the CDR3 is TGTGCCAGCAGCCGGTCGGGACAGGGAGGTCAGCCCCAGCATTTT. It encodes CASSRSGQGGQPQHF.

CDR3 DNA: TGTGCCAGCAGCCAAACAGGGGGCAAGGAGCCCCAGCATTTT. Translated: CASSQTGGKEPQHF. The rearrangement links TRBV3-1 (or the pseudogene TRBV3-2) to TRBJ1-5; 9 bases fit TRBD1. There are 14 residues in the CDR3. Germline lookup yields CDR1 LGHDT and CDR2 YNNKEL (reference sequence). Germline trimming cut 2 bases from V and 8 bases from J; bases unmatched to any gene: 4.

This clone is a singleton in its sample. The genes are TRBV21-1 and TRBJ1-1. TRBV21-1 is described as a pseudogene. This CDR3 contains 14 residues. CDR3 DNA: TGTGCCAGCAGCACCAGGGTGGAGGGCACTGAAGCTTTCTTT. As protein: CASSTRVEGTEAFF.